These T cell receptor beta chains were read from a single sample in a study of T cell repertoires in cytomegalovirus infection. The antigens of these receptors remain unknown. TCRdb fed the reads into MiXCR, producing one record per CDR3 protein. This sample has about 500,000 distinct CDR3 sequences; about 33% occur once, and the top ten carry roughly 17%. Here the sequenced sample was cultured PBMCs, taken from culture after CMV antigen stimulation. The origin of the receptors is a human donor in good health (CMV status not recorded). Some clones in this sample may be carry-over from other donors' samples. Each CDR3 is given with its conserved first and last residue. The D gene is left open where the match is weak. Clone sizes are given selectively: once, few, many, or a class where the clone is expanded.

clone_size | j_call | d_call | v_call | cdr3_nt | cdr3_aa
few | TRBJ2-1 | - | TRBV29-1 | TGCAGCGTTGAATGGACCGGGGAGAATGAGCAGTTCTTC | CSVEWTGENEQFF
- | TRBJ1-2 | - | TRBV12-3/TRBV12-4 | TGTGCCAGCAGTTTAAAGAGTGCCCAGGACAAAGGCTACACCTTC | CASSLKSAQDKGYTF
once | TRBJ2-1 | TRBD2 | TRBV19 | TGTGCCAGTAGAGGACCGGGACTAGCGGGAGGTACGATGGGGGGTGAGCAGTTCTTC | CASRGPGLAGGTMGGEQFF
few | TRBJ1-6 | TRBD1 | TRBV4-1 | TGCGCCAGCAGCCAAGTTGTGACAGGGGACTCACCCCTCCACTTT | CASSQVVTGDSPLHF
few | TRBJ2-5 | TRBD2 | TRBV10-3 | TGTGCCATCAGTGAGTCGATGCAGGCGGGGGACCAGTACTTC | CAISESMQAGDQYF
- | TRBJ2-3 | - | TRBV4-2 | TGTGCCAGCAGCCAAGCCCCAGGGTTGGGCACAGATACGCAGTATTTT | CASSQAPGLGTDTQYF
- | TRBJ1-4 | - | TRBV28 | TGTGCCAGCACCGGGGGGGGGATTGAAAAACTGTTTTTT | CASTGGGIEKLFF
- | TRBJ2-7 | - | TRBV6-1 | TGTGCCAGCACCTACAGGGTGTTAGCCTACGAGCAGTACTTC | CASTYRVLAYEQYF
- | TRBJ1-5 | - | TRBV20-1 | TGCAGTGCTAACCCTCAAGTTAAGGGATCCAATCAGCCCCAGCATTTT | CSANPQVKGSNQPQHF
few | TRBJ2-5 | TRBD1 | TRBV20-1 | TGCAGTGCTAGGACAGGGTGGACCCAAGAGACCCAGTACTTC | CSARTGWTQETQYF
- | TRBJ1-1 | TRBD1 | TRBV14 | TGTGCCAGCAGCCAGGGGGCTACAGGGGGGGGAACAGTCACTGAAGCTTTCTTT | CASSQGATGGGTVTEAFF
- | TRBJ2-1 | TRBD2 | TRBV7-9 | TGTGCCAGCAGCGAGCGCCCTCGTCGGATAGCGGGAGTCACCTACAATGAGCAGTTCTTC | CASSERPRRIAGVTYNEQFF
- | TRBJ1-6 | - | TRBV10-1 | TGCGCCAGCAGTCAGGGTGATTCACCCCTCCACTTT | CASSQGDSPLHF
many | TRBJ2-1 | TRBD2 | TRBV11-3 | TGTGCCAGCAGCGCCGAGGGACTAGCGCGCCCCAATGAGCAGTTCTTC | CASSAEGLARPNEQFF
few | TRBJ2-1 | TRBD1 | TRBV23-1 | TGCGCCAGCAGTCAATCGAACGAGGACAGGGTTCAACGAAGCTCCTACAATGAGCAGTTCTTC | CASSQSNEDRVQRSSYNEQFF
- | TRBJ2-3 | - | TRBV27 | TGTGCCAGCAGTCCGTGGACCGATTCGAAGAGGCAGTATTTT | CASSPWTDSKRQYF
few | TRBJ2-1 | TRBD2 | TRBV11-3 | TGTGCCAGCACCCTTAGCGGGGAATACAATGAGCAGTTCTTC | CASTLSGEYNEQFF
- | TRBJ2-1 | - | TRBV12-3/TRBV12-4 | TGTGCCAGCAGGCCATTAGTAGATGAGCAGTTCTTC | CASRPLVDEQFF
few | TRBJ2-2 | - | TRBV10-3 | TGTGCCATCCCTCGAGGCGCGTCGGAGGCCGGGGAGCTGTTTTTT | CAIPRGASEAGELFF
- | TRBJ1-5 | TRBD1 | TRBV12-3/TRBV12-4 | TGTGCCAGCAGCCTGCCACAGGGGGCGGGTGGGCCCCAGCATTTT | CASSLPQGAGGPQHF
- | TRBJ1-1 | - | TRBV5-1 | TGCGCCACCAAATTCGGGCCGAACACTGAAGCTTTCTTT | CATKFGPNTEAFF
- | TRBJ1-5 | - | TRBV15 | TGTGCCACCAGCAGACCCCCAAGTCAGCCCCAGCATTTT | CATSRPPSQPQHF
- | TRBJ1-6 | TRBD1 | TRBV27 | TGTGCCAGCAGTTTGGCAGGGGGACGGGCCCTCCACTTT | CASSLAGGRALHF
- | TRBJ1-2 | TRBD1 | TRBV20-1 | TGCAGTGCTGAGTACAGGGGATTGGAAGGCTACACCTTC | CSAEYRGLEGYTF
few | TRBJ1-4 | TRBD1 | TRBV11-2 | TGTGCCAGCAGCTTTTGGGTCACAGGGGGCGATGAAAAACTGTTTTTT | CASSFWVTGGDEKLFF
many | TRBJ1-2 | TRBD1 | TRBV7-2 | TGTGCCAGCAGCTTAGTTAGGGCAGGGGGACAAAATGGCTACACCTTC | CASSLVRAGGQNGYTF
- | TRBJ1-1 | - | TRBV7-2 | TGTGCCAGCAGTCCCAGCGGTCCTCGAGCTTTCTTT | CASSPSGPRAFF
many | TRBJ2-7 | TRBD1 | TRBV7-8 | TGTGCCAGCAGCTTAAGAAGGGACAGCTCCTACGAGCAGTACTTC | CASSLRRDSSYEQYF
- | TRBJ2-1 | - | TRBV19 | TGTGCCAGTAGTATAGACAGGTACTCCTACAATGAGCAGTTCTTC | CASSIDRYSYNEQFF
- | TRBJ2-5 | - | TRBV28 | TGTGCCAGCAGTTTAGCCGGGGTGGCGGAGACCCAGTACTTC | CASSLAGVAETQYF
- | TRBJ2-3 | TRBD2 | TRBV27 | TGTGCCAGCACCGATGGACTAGCGGGATCGATTGGAGATACGCAGTATTTT | CASTDGLAGSIGDTQYF
many | TRBJ1-2 | - | TRBV25-1 | TGTGCCAGCAGTGTGGTTTCCACACGGGGGAACTATGGCTACACCTTC | CASSVVSTRGNYGYTF
- | TRBJ2-1 | - | TRBV11-1 | TGTGCCAGCAGTCTATTCGGGGATGAGCAGTTCTTC | CASSLFGDEQFF
few | TRBJ2-5 | TRBD2 | TRBV5-1 | TGCGCCAGCAGCTTCTCTAGCGGGACGGAGACCCAGTACTTC | CASSFSSGTETQYF